These 12 T cell receptor beta chains originate from one sample sequenced in a study of blood T cell repertoires in COVID-19. Using immunoSEQ multiplex PCR, the repertoire was profiled, and TCRdb retains in-frame clones only, with some absent. The top ten clones hold about 1.8% of a sample with about 110,000 clones, less than 85% of them seen once. Sequencing was done on a sample of peripheral blood. The receptor set was obtained from a woman in her thirties or forties with acute or convalescent COVID-19.

V gene TRBV28 combines with J gene TRBJ2-6; TRBD1 aligns across 8 bases. Germline trimming cut 6 bases from V and 8 bases from J; bases unmatched to any gene: 9. CDR1 and CDR2 (germline): MDHEN, SYDVKM. The CDR3 extends over 15 amino acids. CDR3 nucleotides: TGTGCCAGCAGAACCGGACAGGGATGGTCCAACGTCCTGACTTTC. Translation gives CASRTGQGWSNVLTF.

This chain links TRBV2 with TRBJ2-7, with TRBD1 matching 8 bases. CDR3 length: 13 residues. Germline V lookup: CDR1 SNHLY, CDR2 FYNNEI. The V segment lost 4 bases and the J segment 2 bases; nucleotides outside the gene matches: 1. The CDR3 DNA reads TGTGCCAGCAGTGGGGGACAGGCCTACGAGCAGTACTTC. Protein product: CASSGGQAYEQYF.

The V call is TRBV11-2, the J call TRBJ1-4, with D perhaps matching TRBD1 (6 bases). There are 15 residues in the CDR3. The V and J ends lost 1 base and 5 bases respectively, with 11 bases between them. The germline CDR1 and CDR2 sequences are SGHAT and FQNNGV. CDR3 nucleotide sequence: TGTGCCAGCAGCTTAGTGACAGGTCCAAATGAAAAACTGTTTTTT. This translates into CASSLVTGPNEKLFF.

This clone was recorded only once. The V gene is TRBV5-6, the J gene TRBJ2-6; possible D gene TRBD1, 6 bases. The germline V gene has CDR1 SGHDT and CDR2 YYEEEE. Trimming removed 0 bases at V and 3 bases at J, with 13 bases between. This CDR3 has 17 residues. The CDR3 loop is CASSLVAGVSGANVLTF. The CDR3 DNA is TGTGCCAGCAGCTTGGTAGCAGGGGTAAGTGGGGCCAACGTCCTGACTTTC.

V usage is TRBV3-1 (or the pseudogene TRBV3-2) and J usage is TRBJ2-2; TRBD2 might be the D (6 bases). The germline CDR1 and CDR2 sequences are LGHDT and YNNKEL (reference sequence). The CDR3 has 14 residues. V was shortened by 0 bases and J by 6 bases, with 8 bases between the two germline ends. The chain's CDR3 is CASSQDWGAGELFF. The CDR3 nucleotides read TGTGCCAGCAGCCAAGATTGGGGGGCCGGGGAGCTGTTTTTT.

The chain employs TRBV30 and TRBJ1-1; D remains unclear. The CDR3 spans 12 residues. CDR1 is GTSNPN, CDR2 SVGIG, per germline (reference sequence). Deletions cut 2 bases from V and 1 base from J, with 5 bases between. CDR3 sequence: CAWSRQNTEAFF. CDR3 nucleotide sequence: TGTGCCTGGAGTAGACAGAACACTGAAGCTTTCTTT.

J is TRBJ1-2 and V is TRBV30, with TRBD1 matching over 7 bases. Germline CDR1 GTSNPN, CDR2 SVGIG (reference sequence). V gave up 4 bases and J gave up 3 bases; unmatched junction bases: 8. The CDR3 runs 14 residues. CDR3 DNA: TGTGCCTGGATCTCCCCTACAGGGGACTATGGCTACACCTTC. Translated, it gives CAWISPTGDYGYTF.

The chain employs TRBV6-1 and TRBJ1-3, with D unclear. The V end lost 2 bases, the J end lost 1 base, and 3 bases lay between the germline ends. This CDR3 is built from 13 residues. The V gene's germline CDR1 is MNHNS and CDR2 SASEGT. CDR3 sequence (DNA): TGTGCCAGCAGTGAACAATCTGGAAACACCATATATTTT. Its protein product is CASSEQSGNTIYF.

The chain couples TRBV12-3 or TRBV12-4 to TRBJ2-5; a possible D gene is TRBD1 (5 bases). V shed 8 bases and J shed 5 bases, with 12 bases lying between them. The CDR3 runs 12 residues. CDR3 nucleotide sequence: TGTGCCAGCCAGGGTTTGGGGGAGACCCAGTACTTC. Translating it yields CASQGLGETQYF.

The V call is TRBV5-5, the J call TRBJ1-5; 7 bases map to TRBD1. V gave up 4 bases and J gave up 0 bases; unmatched junction bases: 4. The germline CDR1 and CDR2 sequences are SGHKS and YYEKEE (reference sequence). CDR3 length: 15 residues. This chain's CDR3 is CASSRGQNSNQPQHF. In DNA, the CDR3 is TGTGCCAGCAGCCGGGGACAGAATAGCAATCAGCCCCAGCATTTT.

The V call is TRBV16, the J call TRBJ1-4; unclear D gene. Germline loops: CDR1 KGHSY, CDR2 FQNENV. The CDR3 is 13 residues long. Trimming removed 4 bases from V and 5 bases from J, with 8 bases in between. CDR3 region: CASSPGRNEKLFF. In DNA, the CDR3 is TGTGCCAGCAGCCCCGGGAGAAATGAAAAACTGTTTTTT. The complete variable domain, with remaining parts taken from reference TRBV16 and TRBJ1-4, reads GEEVAQTPKHLVRGEGQKAKLYCAPIKGHSYVFWYQQVLKNEFKFLISFQNENVFDETGMPKERFSAKCLPNSPCSLEIQATKLEDSAVYFCASSPGRNEKLFFGSGTQLSVL.

This clone was counted a single time. This chain joins TRBV6-2 or TRBV6-3 and TRBJ2-7; 12 bases agree with TRBD2. Germline CDR1 and CDR2: MNHEY and SVGEGT. Trimming cost V 6 bases and J 0 bases; bases outside gene matches: 15. The CDR3 sequence is 19 residues long. The CDR3 bases are TGTGCCAGCAGCGATCCTAGGGGACTAGCGGGCACCTACTCCTACGAGCAGTACTTC. This codes for CASSDPRGLAGTYSYEQYF.